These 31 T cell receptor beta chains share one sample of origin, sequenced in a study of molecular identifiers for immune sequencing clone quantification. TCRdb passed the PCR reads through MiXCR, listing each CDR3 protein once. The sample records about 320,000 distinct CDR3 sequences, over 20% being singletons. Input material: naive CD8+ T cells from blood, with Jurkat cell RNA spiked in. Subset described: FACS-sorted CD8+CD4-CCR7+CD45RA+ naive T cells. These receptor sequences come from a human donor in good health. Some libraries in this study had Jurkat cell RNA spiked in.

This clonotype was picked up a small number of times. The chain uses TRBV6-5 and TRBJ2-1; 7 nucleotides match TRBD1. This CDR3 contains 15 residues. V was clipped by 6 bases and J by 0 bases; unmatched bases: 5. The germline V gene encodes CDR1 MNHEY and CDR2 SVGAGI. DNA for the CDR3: TGTGCCAGCAGGTCGGGACAGAGCTCCTACAATGAGCAGTTCTTC. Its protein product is CASRSGQSSYNEQFF.

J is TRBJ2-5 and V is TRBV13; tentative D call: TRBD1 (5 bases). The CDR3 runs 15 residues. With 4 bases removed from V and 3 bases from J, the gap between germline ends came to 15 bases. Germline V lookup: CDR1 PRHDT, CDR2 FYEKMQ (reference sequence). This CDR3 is CASSSLRTTKETQYF. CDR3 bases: TGTGCCAGCAGCTCGCTCCGGACAACTAAAGAGACCCAGTACTTC.

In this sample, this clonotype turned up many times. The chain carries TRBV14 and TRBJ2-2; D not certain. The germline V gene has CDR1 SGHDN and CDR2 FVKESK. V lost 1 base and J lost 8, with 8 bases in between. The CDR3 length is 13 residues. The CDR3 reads CASSQVWGGELFF. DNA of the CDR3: TGTGCCAGCAGCCAAGTGTGGGGAGGGGAGCTGTTTTTT.

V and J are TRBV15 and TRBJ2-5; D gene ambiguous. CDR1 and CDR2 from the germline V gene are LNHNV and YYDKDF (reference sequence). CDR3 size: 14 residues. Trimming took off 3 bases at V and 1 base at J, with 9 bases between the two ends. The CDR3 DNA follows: TGTGCCACCAGCAGTCGGTCAGTCCAAGAGACCCAGTACTTC. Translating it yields CATSSRSVQETQYF.

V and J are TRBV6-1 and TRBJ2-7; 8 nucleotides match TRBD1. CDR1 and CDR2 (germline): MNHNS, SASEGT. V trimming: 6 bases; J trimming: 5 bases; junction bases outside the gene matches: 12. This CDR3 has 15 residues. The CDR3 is CASRFFGTGENEQYF. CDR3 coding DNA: TGTGCCAGCAGGTTCTTTGGGACAGGTGAGAACGAGCAGTACTTC.

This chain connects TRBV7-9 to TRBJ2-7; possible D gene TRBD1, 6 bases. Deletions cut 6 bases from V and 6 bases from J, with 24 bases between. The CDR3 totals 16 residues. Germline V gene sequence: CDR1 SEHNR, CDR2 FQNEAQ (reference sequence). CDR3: CASSDNTGFVQSEQYF. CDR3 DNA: TGTGCCAGCAGTGACAATACAGGGTTCGTACAAAGCGAGCAGTACTTC.

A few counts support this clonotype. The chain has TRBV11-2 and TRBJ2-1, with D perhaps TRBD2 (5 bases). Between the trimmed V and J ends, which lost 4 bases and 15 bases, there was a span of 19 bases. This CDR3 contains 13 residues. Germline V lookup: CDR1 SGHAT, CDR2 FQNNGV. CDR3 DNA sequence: TGTGCCAGCAGCTCCCGGGCGGGTTCCCGTCGGTTCTTC. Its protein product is CASSSRAGSRRFF.

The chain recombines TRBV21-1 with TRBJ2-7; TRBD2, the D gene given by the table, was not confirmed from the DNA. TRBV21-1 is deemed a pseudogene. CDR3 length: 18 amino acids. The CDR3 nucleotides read TGTGCCAGCAGCACTTCAGCCCCCCTAGCGGGAAGGTTTTACGAGCAGTACTTC. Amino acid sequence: CASSTSAPLAGRFYEQYF.

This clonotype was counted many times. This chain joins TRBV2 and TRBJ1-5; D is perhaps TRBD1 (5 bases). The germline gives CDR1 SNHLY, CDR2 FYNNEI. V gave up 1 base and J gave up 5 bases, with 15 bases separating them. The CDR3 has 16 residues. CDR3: CASSEGAGFSHQPQHF. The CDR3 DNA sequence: TGTGCCAGCAGTGAAGGGGCAGGGTTCTCACATCAGCCCCAGCATTTT. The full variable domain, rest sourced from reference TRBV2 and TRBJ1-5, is EPEVTQTPSHQVTQMGQEVILRCVPISNHLYFYWYRQILGQKVEFLVSFYNNEISEKSEIFDDQFSVERPDGSNFTLKIRSTKLEDSAMYFCASSEGAGFSHQPQHFGDGTRLSIL.

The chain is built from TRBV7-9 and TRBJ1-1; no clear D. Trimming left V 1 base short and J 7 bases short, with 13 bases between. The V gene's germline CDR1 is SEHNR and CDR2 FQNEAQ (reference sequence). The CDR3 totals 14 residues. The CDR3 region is CASSLVTENVEAFF. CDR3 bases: TGTGCCAGCAGCTTAGTTACAGAGAACGTTGAAGCTTTCTTT.

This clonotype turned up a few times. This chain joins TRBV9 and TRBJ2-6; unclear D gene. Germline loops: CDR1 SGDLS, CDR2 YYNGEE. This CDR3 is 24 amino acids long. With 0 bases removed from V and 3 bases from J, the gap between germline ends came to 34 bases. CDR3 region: CASSVERRLDGDLLPLNGANVLTF. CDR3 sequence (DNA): TGTGCCAGCAGCGTAGAACGTCGACTTGACGGAGATCTCTTACCCCTTAATGGGGCCAACGTCCTGACTTTC. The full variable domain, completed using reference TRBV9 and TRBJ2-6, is DSGVTQTPKHLITATGQRVTLRCSPRSGDLSVYWYQQSLDQGLQFLIQYYNGEERAKGNILERFSAQQFPDLHSELNLSSLELGDSALYFCASSVERRLDGDLLPLNGANVLTFGAGSRLTVL.

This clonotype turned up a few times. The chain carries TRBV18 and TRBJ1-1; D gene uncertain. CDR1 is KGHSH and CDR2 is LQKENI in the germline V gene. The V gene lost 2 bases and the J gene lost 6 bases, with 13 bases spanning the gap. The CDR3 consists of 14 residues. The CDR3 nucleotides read TGTGCCAGCTCACCATACTCGTCTGTGGCTGAAGCTTTCTTT. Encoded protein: CASSPYSSVAEAFF.

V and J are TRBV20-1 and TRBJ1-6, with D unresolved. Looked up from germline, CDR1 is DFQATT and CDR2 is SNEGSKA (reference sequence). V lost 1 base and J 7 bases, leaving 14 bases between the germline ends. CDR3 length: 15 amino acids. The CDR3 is CSARGTVEANSPLHF. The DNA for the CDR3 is TGCAGTGCTAGAGGAACGGTGGAGGCCAATTCACCCCTCCACTTT.

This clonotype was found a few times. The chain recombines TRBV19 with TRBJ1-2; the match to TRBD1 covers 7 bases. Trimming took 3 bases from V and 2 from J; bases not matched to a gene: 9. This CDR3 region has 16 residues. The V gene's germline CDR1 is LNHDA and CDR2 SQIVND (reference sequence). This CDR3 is CASSIHVGTANYGYTF. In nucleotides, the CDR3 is TGTGCCAGTAGTATCCATGTCGGGACAGCCAACTATGGCTACACCTTC.

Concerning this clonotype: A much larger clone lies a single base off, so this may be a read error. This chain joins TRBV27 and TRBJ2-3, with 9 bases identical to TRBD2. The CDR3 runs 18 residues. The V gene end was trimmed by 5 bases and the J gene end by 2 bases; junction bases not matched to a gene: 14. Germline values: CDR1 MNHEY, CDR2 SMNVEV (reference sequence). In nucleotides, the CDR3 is TGTGCCAGCAGTACGCCAGATAGCGGGAGAAGCAACACAGATACGCAGTATTTT. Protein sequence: CASSTPDSGRSNTDTQYF.

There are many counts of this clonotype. The CDR3 region is CSVDLTGELFF. DNA of the CDR3: TGCAGCGTTGATTTGACCGGGGAGCTGTTTTTT. The chain recombines TRBV29-1 with TRBJ2-2, with D hard to call. The CDR3 is 11 residues long. In germline, CDR1 is SQVTM, CDR2 ANQGSEA. V gave up 3 bases and J gave up 5 bases, with 4 bases separating them.

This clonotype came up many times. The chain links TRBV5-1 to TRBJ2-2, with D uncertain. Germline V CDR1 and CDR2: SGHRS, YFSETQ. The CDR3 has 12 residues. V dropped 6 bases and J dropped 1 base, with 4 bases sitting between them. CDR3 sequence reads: CASTENTGELFF. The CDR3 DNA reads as TGCGCCAGCACGGAGAACACCGGGGAGCTGTTTTTT.

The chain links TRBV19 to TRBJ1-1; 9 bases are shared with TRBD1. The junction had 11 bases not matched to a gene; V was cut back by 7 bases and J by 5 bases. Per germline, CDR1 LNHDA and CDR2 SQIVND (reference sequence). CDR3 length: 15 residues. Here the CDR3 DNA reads TGTGCCAGTACAATTTACAGGGGGCCTGGGACTGAAGCTTTCTTT. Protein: CASTIYRGPGTEAFF.

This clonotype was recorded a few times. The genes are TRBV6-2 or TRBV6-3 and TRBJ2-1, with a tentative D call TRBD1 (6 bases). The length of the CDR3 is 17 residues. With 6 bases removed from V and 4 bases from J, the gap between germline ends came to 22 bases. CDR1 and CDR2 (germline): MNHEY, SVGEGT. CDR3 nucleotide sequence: TGTGCCAGCAGCCCGAACGGTCCCTGGACAGCATACAATGAGCAGTTCTTC. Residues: CASSPNGPWTAYNEQFF.

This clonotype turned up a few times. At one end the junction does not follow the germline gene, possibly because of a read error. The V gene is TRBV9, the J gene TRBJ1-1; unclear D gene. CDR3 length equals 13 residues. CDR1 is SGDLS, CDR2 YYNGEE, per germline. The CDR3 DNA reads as TGTACCAGCAGCGTAGTTCCCAGGACTGAAGCTTTCTTT. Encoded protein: CTSSVVPRTEAFF.

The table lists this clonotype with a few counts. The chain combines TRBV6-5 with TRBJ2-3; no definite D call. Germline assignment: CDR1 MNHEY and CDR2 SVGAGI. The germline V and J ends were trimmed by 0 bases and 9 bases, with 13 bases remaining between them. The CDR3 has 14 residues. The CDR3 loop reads CASSYSPPLGTQYF. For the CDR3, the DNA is TGTGCCAGCAGTTACTCCCCCCCCTTAGGCACGCAGTATTTT.

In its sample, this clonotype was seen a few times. In nucleotides, the CDR3 is TGCGCCAGCAGCCAAGATTATTCGGGACAGGGTTATCAGCCCCAGCATTTT. It translates to CASSQDYSGQGYQPQHF. The chain employs TRBV4-3 and TRBJ1-5; TRBD1 matches 9 bases. CDR1 and CDR2 (germline): LGHNA, YSLEER. The V segment lost 0 bases and the J segment 5 bases; nucleotides outside the gene matches: 8. This CDR3 has 17 residues.

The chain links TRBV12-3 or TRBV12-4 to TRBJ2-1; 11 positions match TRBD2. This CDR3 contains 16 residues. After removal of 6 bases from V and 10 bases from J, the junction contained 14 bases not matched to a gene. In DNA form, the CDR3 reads TGTGCCAGCAGCTCCGAGGGACTAGCGGAAGGTTTGGAGCAGTTCTTC. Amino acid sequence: CASSSEGLAEGLEQFF.

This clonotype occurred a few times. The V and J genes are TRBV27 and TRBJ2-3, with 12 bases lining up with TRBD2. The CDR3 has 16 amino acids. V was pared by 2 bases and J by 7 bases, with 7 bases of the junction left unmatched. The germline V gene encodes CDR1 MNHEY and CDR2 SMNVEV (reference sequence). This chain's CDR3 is CASSLVGGLAGNTQYF. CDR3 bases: TGTGCCAGCAGTTTAGTTGGAGGACTAGCGGGAAATACGCAGTATTTT.

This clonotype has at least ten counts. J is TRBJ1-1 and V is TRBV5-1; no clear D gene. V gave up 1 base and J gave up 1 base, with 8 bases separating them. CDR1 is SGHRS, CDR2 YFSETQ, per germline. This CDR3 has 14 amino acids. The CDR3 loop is CASSLYRPNTEAFF. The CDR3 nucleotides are TGCGCCAGCAGCTTGTATAGACCGAACACTGAAGCTTTCTTT.

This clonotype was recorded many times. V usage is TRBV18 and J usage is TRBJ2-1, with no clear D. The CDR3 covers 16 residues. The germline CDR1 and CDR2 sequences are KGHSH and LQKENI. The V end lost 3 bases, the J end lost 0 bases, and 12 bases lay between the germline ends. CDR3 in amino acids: CASSPSSRSSYNEQFF. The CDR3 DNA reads TGTGCCAGCTCACCTAGTAGCAGGTCCTCCTACAATGAGCAGTTCTTC.

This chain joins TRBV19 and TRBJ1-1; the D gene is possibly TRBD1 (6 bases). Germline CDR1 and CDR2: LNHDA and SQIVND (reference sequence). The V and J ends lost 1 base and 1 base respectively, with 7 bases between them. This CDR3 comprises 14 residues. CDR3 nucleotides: TGTGCCAGTAGTATAGTACAGGGGAACACTGAAGCTTTCTTT. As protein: CASSIVQGNTEAFF.

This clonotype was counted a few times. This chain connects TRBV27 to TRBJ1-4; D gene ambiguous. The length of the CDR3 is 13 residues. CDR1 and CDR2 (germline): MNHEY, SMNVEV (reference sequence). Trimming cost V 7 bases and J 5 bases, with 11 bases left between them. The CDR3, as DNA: TGTGCCAGCATGAACCTTTTAAATGAAAAACTGTTTTTT. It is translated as CASMNLLNEKLFF.

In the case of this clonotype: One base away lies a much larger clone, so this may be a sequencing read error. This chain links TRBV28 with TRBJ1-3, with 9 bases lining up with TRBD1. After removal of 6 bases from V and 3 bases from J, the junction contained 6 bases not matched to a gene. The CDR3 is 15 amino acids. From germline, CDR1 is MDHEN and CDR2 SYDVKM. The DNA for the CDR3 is TGTGCCAGCAGGCCTACAGGGGGCGTTGGAAACACCATATATTTT. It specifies CASRPTGGVGNTIYF.

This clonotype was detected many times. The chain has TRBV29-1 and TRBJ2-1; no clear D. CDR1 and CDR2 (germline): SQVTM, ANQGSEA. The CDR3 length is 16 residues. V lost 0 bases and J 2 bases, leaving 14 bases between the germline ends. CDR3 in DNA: TGCAGCGTTGAAGATCTGCGTAGGCCTACCTACAATGAGCAGTTCTTC. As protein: CSVEDLRRPTYNEQFF.

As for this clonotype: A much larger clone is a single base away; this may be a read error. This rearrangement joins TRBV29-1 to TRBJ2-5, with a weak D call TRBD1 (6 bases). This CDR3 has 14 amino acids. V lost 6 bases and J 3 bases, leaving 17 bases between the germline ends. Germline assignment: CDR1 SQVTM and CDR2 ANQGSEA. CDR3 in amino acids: CSVLDTGLEETQYF. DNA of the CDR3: TGCAGCGTCCTAGACACAGGGCTAGAAGAGACCCAGTACTTC.